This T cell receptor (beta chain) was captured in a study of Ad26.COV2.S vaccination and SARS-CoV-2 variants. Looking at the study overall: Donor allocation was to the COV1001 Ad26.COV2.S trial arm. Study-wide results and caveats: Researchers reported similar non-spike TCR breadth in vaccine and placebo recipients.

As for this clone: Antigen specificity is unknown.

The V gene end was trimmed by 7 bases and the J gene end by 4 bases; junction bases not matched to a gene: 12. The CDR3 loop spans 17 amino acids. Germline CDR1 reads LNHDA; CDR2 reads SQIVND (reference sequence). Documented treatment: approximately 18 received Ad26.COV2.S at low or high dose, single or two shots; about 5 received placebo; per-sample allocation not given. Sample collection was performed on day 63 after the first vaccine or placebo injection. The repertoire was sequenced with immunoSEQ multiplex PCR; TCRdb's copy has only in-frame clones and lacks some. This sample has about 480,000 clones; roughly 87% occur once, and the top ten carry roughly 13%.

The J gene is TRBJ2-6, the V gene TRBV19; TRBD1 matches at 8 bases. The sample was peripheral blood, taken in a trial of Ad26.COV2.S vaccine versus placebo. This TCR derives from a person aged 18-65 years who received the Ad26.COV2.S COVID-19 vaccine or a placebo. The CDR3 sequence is CASTRRTGSSGANVLTF. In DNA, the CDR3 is TGTGCCAGTACCCGGCGGACAGGGAGCTCCGGGGCCAACGTCCTGACTTTC. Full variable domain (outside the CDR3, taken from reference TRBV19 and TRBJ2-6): DGGITQSPKYLFRKEGQNVTLSCEQNLNHDAMYWYRQDPGQGLRLIYYSQIVNDFQKGDIAEGYSVSREKKESFPLTVTSAQKNPTAFYLCASTRRTGSSGANVLTFGAGSRLTVL.